These T cell receptor beta chains were read from a single sample in a study of post-analysis software for immune sequencing data. TCRdb re-called the PCR reads through MiXCR, storing one row per CDR3 protein. The sample includes roughly 540,000 distinct CDR3 sequences, about a third of them seen just once. Sequencing was done on a sample of blood. The receptor source for this set is a girl between 2 and 17 years old with multiple sclerosis. CDR3s leave out the opening cysteine and the closing phenylalanine or tryptophan. The order of the fields is J gene, V gene, CDR3 protein.

TRBJ2-5 TRBV29-1 SGTGLGETQY
TRBJ1-2 TRBV15 ATSIRTGNYGYT
TRBJ1-5 TRBV20-1 SATGLGQGNNQPQH
TRBJ2-3 TRBV5-5 ASSLGVDTQY
TRBJ2-1 TRBV3-1 ASSQGRNTDVWF
TRBJ2-7 TRBV18 ASSPAGNYEQY
TRBJ1-1 TRBV6-5 ASTHRGLKNTEAF
TRBJ1-3 TRBV6-1 ASHADNSGNTIY
TRBJ2-1 TRBV3-1 ASSQLGGIYNEQF
TRBJ1-5 TRBV20-1 SARAPRERNNQPQH
TRBJ2-1 TRBV5-1 ASSLDFGGGQF
TRBJ2-2 TRBV11-2 ASSLERGGSTGELF
TRBJ2-7 TRBV6-6 ASSWGLAGLYEQY
TRBJ1-4 TRBV18 ASSQNRDTEKLF
TRBJ2-3 TRBV20-1 SARQRATDTQY
TRBJ1-2 TRBV6-6 ASTAPGQVNYGYT
TRBJ2-5 TRBV5-6 ASTRDRVQETQY
TRBJ1-1 TRBV6-5 ASRNRGGATEAF
TRBJ1-5 TRBV6-2/TRBV6-3 ASSYFGGNNQPQH
TRBJ2-5 TRBV27 ASSLGWGQAGEQY
TRBJ2-3 TRBV3-1 ASNQGLAGIDTQY
TRBJ2-3 TRBV6-5 ASSYSTGGPTDTQY
TRBJ2-3 TRBV10-3 AISLTDTQY
TRBJ2-1 TRBV10-3 AISEQSGPGTLYNEQF
TRBJ2-1 TRBV10-3 AISESTGLVHEQF
TRBJ1-4 TRBV29-1 SVVLTGAMEKLF
TRBJ2-7 TRBV5-1 ASSLEALRGYEQY
TRBJ2-7 TRBV3-1 ASSPTEATYEQY
TRBJ2-5 TRBV25-1 ASSELRGSETQY
TRBJ2-4 TRBV21-1 ASSKGPGRDIQY
TRBJ2-3 TRBV4-1 ASSQELDDVSDTQY
TRBJ2-7 TRBV20-1 SALWEGGFSYEQY
TRBJ1-1 TRBV5-1 ASSLVRVSGTEAF
TRBJ1-5 TRBV2 ASSEVAGRPQH
TRBJ2-1 TRBV4-1 ASSQDRTGGYNEQF
TRBJ2-5 TRBV2 ASKLDETQY
TRBJ1-4 TRBV20-1 SASQEFTNEKLF
TRBJ2-7 TRBV10-2 ASSEGGPGEQY
TRBJ2-7 TRBV10-3 AISRQVTYEQY
TRBJ2-5 TRBV10-3 AISESNSRPAETQY
TRBJ1-2 TRBV5-1 ASSLDQGRYGGSDGYT
TRBJ2-5 TRBV5-1 ASSSDRGRVETQY
TRBJ1-2 TRBV5-1 ASSRDNYGYT
TRBJ2-5 TRBV5-1 ASSLSGGSLGNEQY
TRBJ2-1 TRBV20-1 SARGDSGYNEQF
TRBJ2-3 TRBV3-1 ASSQLSGGDTQY
TRBJ2-1 TRBV7-9 ASSLVRAANEQF
TRBJ1-2 TRBV20-1 SASDRASYGYT
TRBJ2-5 TRBV20-1 SASSGQETQY
TRBJ2-1 TRBV6-5 ASSRTGLNNEQF
TRBJ2-7 TRBV20-1 SAPGLDPYEQY
TRBJ1-4 TRBV7-2 ASSLRLGTVF
TRBJ2-3 TRBV27 ASRAASTDTQY
TRBJ1-2 TRBV7-9 TSSRFQAGGYT
TRBJ2-6 TRBV7-6 ASSLWDGGANVLT